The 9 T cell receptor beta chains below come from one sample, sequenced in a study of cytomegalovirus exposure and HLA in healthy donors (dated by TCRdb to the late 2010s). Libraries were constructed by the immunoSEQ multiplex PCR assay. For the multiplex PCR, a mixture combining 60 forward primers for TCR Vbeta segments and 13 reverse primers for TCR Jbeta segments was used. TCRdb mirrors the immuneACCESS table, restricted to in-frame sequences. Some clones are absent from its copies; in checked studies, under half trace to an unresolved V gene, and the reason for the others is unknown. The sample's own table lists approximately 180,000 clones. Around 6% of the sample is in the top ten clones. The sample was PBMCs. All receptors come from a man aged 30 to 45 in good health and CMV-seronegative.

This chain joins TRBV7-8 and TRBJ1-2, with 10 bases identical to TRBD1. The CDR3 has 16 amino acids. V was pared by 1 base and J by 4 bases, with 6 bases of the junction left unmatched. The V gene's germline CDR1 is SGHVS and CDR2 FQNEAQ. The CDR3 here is CASSLEGQGILYGYTF. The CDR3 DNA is TGTGCCAGCAGCTTAGAGGGACAGGGGATCCTCTATGGCTACACCTTC.

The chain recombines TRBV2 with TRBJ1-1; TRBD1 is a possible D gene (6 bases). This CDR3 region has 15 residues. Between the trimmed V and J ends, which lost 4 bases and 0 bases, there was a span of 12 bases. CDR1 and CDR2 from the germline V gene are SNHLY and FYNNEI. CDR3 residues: CASSVLDSMNTEAFF. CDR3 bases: TGTGCCAGCAGTGTGCTGGACAGCATGAACACTGAAGCTTTCTTT. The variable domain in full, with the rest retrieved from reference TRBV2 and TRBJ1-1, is EPEVTQTPSHQVTQMGQEVILRCVPISNHLYFYWYRQILGQKVEFLVSFYNNEISEKSEIFDDQFSVERPDGSNFTLKIRSTKLEDSAMYFCASSVLDSMNTEAFFGQGTRLTVV.

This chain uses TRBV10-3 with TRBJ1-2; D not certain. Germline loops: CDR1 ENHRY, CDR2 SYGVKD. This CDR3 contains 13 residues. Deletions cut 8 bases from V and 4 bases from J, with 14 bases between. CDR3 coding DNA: TGTGCCATCTCCTCACTAGGGTCCTATGGCTACACCTTC. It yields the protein CAISSLGSYGYTF.

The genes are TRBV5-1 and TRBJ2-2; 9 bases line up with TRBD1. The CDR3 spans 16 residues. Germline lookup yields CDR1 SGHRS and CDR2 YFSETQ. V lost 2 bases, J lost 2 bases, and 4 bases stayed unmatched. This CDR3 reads CASSFWDRDNTGELFF. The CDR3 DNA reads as TGCGCCAGCAGCTTTTGGGACAGGGATAACACCGGGGAGCTGTTTTTT. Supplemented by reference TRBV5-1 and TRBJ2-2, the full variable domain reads KAGVTQTPRYLIKTRGQQVTLSCSPISGHRSVSWYQQTPGQGLQFLFEYFSETQRNKGNFPGRFSGRQFSNSRSEMNVSTLELGDSALYLCASSFWDRDNTGELFFGEGSRLTVL.

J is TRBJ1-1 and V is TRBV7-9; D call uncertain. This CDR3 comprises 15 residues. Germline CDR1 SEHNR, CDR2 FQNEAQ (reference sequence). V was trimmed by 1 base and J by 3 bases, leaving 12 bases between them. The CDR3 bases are TGTGCCAGCAGCTTAGGAGTGGGCCTGGACACTGAAGCTTTCTTT. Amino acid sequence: CASSLGVGLDTEAFF.

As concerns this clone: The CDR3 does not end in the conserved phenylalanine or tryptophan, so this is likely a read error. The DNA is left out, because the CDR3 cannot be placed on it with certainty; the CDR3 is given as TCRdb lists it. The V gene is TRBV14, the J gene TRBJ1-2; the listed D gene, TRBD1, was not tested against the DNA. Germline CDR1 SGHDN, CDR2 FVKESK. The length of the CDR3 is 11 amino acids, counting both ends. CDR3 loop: CASSQVGSGQL.

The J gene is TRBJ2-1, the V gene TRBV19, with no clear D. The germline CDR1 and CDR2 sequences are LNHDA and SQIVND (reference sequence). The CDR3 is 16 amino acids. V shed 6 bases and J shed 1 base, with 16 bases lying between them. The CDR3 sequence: CASRRSSASSYNEQFF. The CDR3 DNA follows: TGTGCCAGTAGACGGTCGAGCGCCAGTTCCTACAATGAGCAGTTCTTC.

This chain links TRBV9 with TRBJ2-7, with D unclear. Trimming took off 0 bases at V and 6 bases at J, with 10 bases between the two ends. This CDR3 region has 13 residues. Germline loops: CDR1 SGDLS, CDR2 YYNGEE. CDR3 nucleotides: TGTGCCAGCAGCGTAGCTTATGGCGGCGAGCAGTACTTC. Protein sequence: CASSVAYGGEQYF.

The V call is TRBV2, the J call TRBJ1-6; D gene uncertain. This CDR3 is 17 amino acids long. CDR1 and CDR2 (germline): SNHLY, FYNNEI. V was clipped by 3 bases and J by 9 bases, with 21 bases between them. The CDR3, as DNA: TGTGCCAGCAGTGACGGGATAACCAGGCGTGGGTCTTCACCCCTCCACTTT. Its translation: CASSDGITRRGSSPLHF.